These T cell receptor beta chains were read from a single sample in a study of control samples from healthy donors and cancer patients. This table comes from immunoSEQ multiplex PCR, and its TCRdb copy is limited to in-frame clones, with some not included. The sample yields roughly 120,000 clones, roughly 90% seen once. Sequences were obtained from PBMCs. The receptor source for this set is a woman in her fifties or sixties with lung cancer. CDR3s include the opening cysteine and the closing phenylalanine or tryptophan. A D gene is named only where the DNA matches it firmly. Clone sizes are given selectively: once, few, many, or a class where the clone is expanded.

clone_size,j_call,d_call,v_call,cdr3_nt,cdr3_aa
.,TRBJ2-3,.,TRBV6-5,TGTGCCAGCAGTTACGCGGGGGCGACAGATACGCAGTATTTT,CASSYAGATDTQYF
.,TRBJ2-7,TRBD2,TRBV5-4,TGTGCCAGCAGCTTGGATAGCGGGAGGGCCTACGAGCAGTACTTC,CASSLDSGRAYEQYF
.,TRBJ2-1,.,TRBV3-1/TRBV3-2,TGTGCCAGCAGCCTGGAAGGGGGGCAGTTCTTC,CASSLEGGQFF
.,TRBJ1-2,.,TRBV2,TGTGCCAGCAGCGACAGAGGAGTCTATGGCTACACCTTC,CASSDRGVYGYTF
.,TRBJ2-7,TRBD1,TRBV18,TGTGCCAGCTCACCACGCCAGGGGGCAGGGGACGAGCAGTACTTC,CASSPRQGAGDEQYF
few,TRBJ2-7,TRBD2,TRBV19,TGTGCCAGTAGTATTAGTCTAGCGGGCTACGAGCAGTACTTC,CASSISLAGYEQYF
once,TRBJ2-3,TRBD1,TRBV7-9,TGTGCCAGCAGCATTTGGCCGACAGGGCCAAGCACAGATACGCAGTATTTT,CASSIWPTGPSTDTQYF
.,TRBJ2-5,.,TRBV27,TGTGCCAGCAGTTTACTGGGCCCAGAGACCCAGTACTTC,CASSLLGPETQYF
.,TRBJ2-1,TRBD2,TRBV7-2,TGTGCCAGCAGCTTAGTTCCTTACGGGGGGGCCTACAATGAGCAGTTCTTC,CASSLVPYGGAYNEQFF
.,TRBJ1-2,.,TRBV2,TGTGCCAGCAGTGAATCCAGCCTTAACTATGGCTACACCTTC,CASSESSLNYGYTF
.,TRBJ2-1,TRBD1,TRBV6-5,TGTGCCAGCAGTTATAAACAGGGGGCCTACAATGAGCAGTTCTTC,CASSYKQGAYNEQFF
.,TRBJ2-1,.,TRBV24-1,TGTGCCACCAGCCCCGGCTATGAGCAGTTCTTC,CATSPGYEQFF
once,TRBJ2-3,TRBD1,TRBV6-2/TRBV6-3,TGTGCCAGCAGTTACTGGGACAGGGAGCAAGATACGCAGTATTTT,CASSYWDREQDTQYF
.,TRBJ1-5,.,TRBV18,TGTGCCAGCTCACCTGGACAGAGTAATCAGCCCCAGCATTTT,CASSPGQSNQPQHF
.,TRBJ2-1,TRBD2,TRBV9,TGTGCCAGCAGCGTAGCCGGACTAGCGAATAGAAATGAGCAGTTCTTC,CASSVAGLANRNEQFF
.,TRBJ1-5,.,TRBV6-2/TRBV6-3,TGTGCCAGCAGTTACAGGGGTAACAATCAGCCCCAGCATTTT,CASSYRGNNQPQHF
.,TRBJ2-7,TRBD1,TRBV5-1,TGCGCCAGCAGCGTCCGGGACAGGGGGGGCGAGCAGTACTTC,CASSVRDRGGEQYF
once,TRBJ1-1,.,TRBV28,TGTGCCAGCAGTACGGGACGGCGATTGAACACTGAAGCTTTCTTT,CASSTGRRLNTEAFF
.,TRBJ1-5,.,TRBV6-1,TGTGCCAGCAGTGACAGGGGTGGCAATCAGCCCCAGCATTTT,CASSDRGGNQPQHF
.,TRBJ1-1,.,TRBV19,TGTGCCAGTAGTATAGGACCCACCTACCCGAACACTGAAGCTTTCTTT,CASSIGPTYPNTEAFF
.,TRBJ1-5,.,TRBV10-3,TGTGCCATCAGTGAGCGGGACACCAATCAGCCCCAGCATTTT,CAISERDTNQPQHF
once,TRBJ1-2,TRBD1,TRBV10-3,TGTGCCATCAGTGGGACAGGCCGCCAATTCTATGGCTACACCTTC,CAISGTGRQFYGYTF
.,TRBJ2-1,TRBD1,TRBV3-1/TRBV3-2,TGTGCCAGCAGCCAAGTACAGGGGAATGAGCAGTTCTTC,CASSQVQGNEQFF
few,TRBJ2-5,.,TRBV29-1,TGCAGCGTTGTAGGAGAGACCCAGTACTTC,CSVVGETQYF
.,TRBJ2-2,.,TRBV7-2,TGTGCCAGCAGCCTAGCGCAGGTATCAAACACCGGGGAGCTGTTTTTT,CASSLAQVSNTGELFF
.,TRBJ1-5,TRBD1,TRBV19,TGTGCCAGTAGTTCAACAGGGGGCGTAGATCAGCCCCAGCATTTT,CASSSTGGVDQPQHF
.,TRBJ1-2,TRBD1,TRBV12-3/TRBV12-4,TGTGCCAGCAGCCCCGGGACAGGGGACGGCTACACCTTC,CASSPGTGDGYTF
.,TRBJ2-1,.,TRBV11-1,TGTGCCAGCAGCTTAGCAAGAGATGAGCAGTTCTTC,CASSLARDEQFF
.,TRBJ2-1,TRBD2,TRBV9,TGTGCCAGCAGCGGAATAGCGGGAGTGGGGAATGAGCAGTTCTTC,CASSGIAGVGNEQFF
.,TRBJ2-1,TRBD1,TRBV10-3,TGTGCCATCAGAACAGGGGATCCAGGATACAATGAGCAGTTCTTC,CAIRTGDPGYNEQFF
.,TRBJ1-1,.,TRBV2,TGTGCCAGCAGTGAGGTGAACACTGAAGCTTTCTTT,CASSEVNTEAFF
.,TRBJ2-1,TRBD2,TRBV27,TGTGCCAGCAGTAAATTTTCTAGCGGGAGGGCCCTATACAATGAGCAGTTCTTC,CASSKFSSGRALYNEQFF
.,TRBJ2-3,.,TRBV19,TGTGCCACGAAGGAGCCCCACACAGATACGCAGTATTTT,CATKEPHTDTQYF
.,TRBJ1-1,.,TRBV18,TGTGCCAGCTCACCACCGGGGGGCGCGGGTGAAGCTTTCTTT,CASSPPGGAGEAFF
.,TRBJ1-2,TRBD1,TRBV29-1,TGCAGCGTGGCAAGCGGGACAGGGGGAGGCTATGGCTACACCTTC,CSVASGTGGGYGYTF
.,TRBJ2-1,.,TRBV10-3,TGTGCCATCAGTGAGGCAGGGAGACACAATGAGCAGTTCTTC,CAISEAGRHNEQFF
.,TRBJ2-7,.,TRBV12-3/TRBV12-4,TGTGCCAGCAGTTTCGAGATCTACGAGCAGTACTTC,CASSFEIYEQYF
.,TRBJ1-1,TRBD1,TRBV5-4,TGTGCCAGCAGGCGGGACAGGGGTAACACTGAAGCTTTCTTT,CASRRDRGNTEAFF
.,TRBJ1-1,.,TRBV27,TGTGCCAGCAGTTTAGGCAGCCCGATTGTCGAAGCTTTCTTT,CASSLGSPIVEAFF
.,TRBJ2-3,.,TRBV18,TGTGCCAGCTCACCGGACCTCGCAAAAACAGATACGCAGTATTTT,CASSPDLAKTDTQYF
.,TRBJ2-3,.,TRBV29-1,TGCAGCGTTAGGATTGGCAGGAACACAGATACGCAGTATTTT,CSVRIGRNTDTQYF
.,TRBJ2-7,.,TRBV6-5,TGTGCCAGCATGATTAATTACGAGCAGTACTTC,CASMINYEQYF